This entry concerns a single TCR beta chain. 5'RACE template switching with UMIs produced the TCR beta cDNA. TCRdb re-called the 5' RACE reads, yielding one record per CDR3 amino acid sequence without DNA. The sample has about 460,000 distinct CDR3 sequences. From germline, CDR1 is MNHEY and CDR2 SVGAGI. The CDR3 is 17 amino acids. The source of the sample is a study of T cells expressing NK-cell markers. The clonotype comes from a woman aged 50 to 60 in good health. Sequencing input: blood T cells: a sorted CD56 or NKG2C T cell subset, CD4+ or CD8+ T cells, or bulk PBMC T cells (not recorded which). The chain recombines TRBV6-5 with TRBJ2-5; the TRBD1 assignment by TCRdb is unverifiable without DNA. The CDR3 sequence: CASSLLTDRGYQETQYF.